This T cell receptor beta chain was identified in a study of cytomegalovirus exposure and HLA in healthy donors. This CDR3 has 14 amino acids. The germline V gene has CDR1 SGHRS and CDR2 YFSETQ. The primer mix had 60 Vbeta and 13 Jbeta primers. The assay was immunoSEQ multiplex PCR, and TCRdb's table has in-frame clones only and misses some. Of under 300,000 clones listed, 86% were seen once; the top ten hold 3% to 4%. This TCR was recovered from a man between 40 and 49 years old in good health and CMV-seropositive. V gene TRBV5-1 combines with J gene TRBJ2-5; 12 bases map to TRBD2. The J call is in doubt because the DNA end fits TRBJ2-7 better. Sequences were obtained from PBMCs. For the CDR3, the DNA is TGCGCCAGCAGCTGGACTAGCGGGATTTCCGAGCAGTACTTC. This gives the protein CASSWTSGISEQYF.